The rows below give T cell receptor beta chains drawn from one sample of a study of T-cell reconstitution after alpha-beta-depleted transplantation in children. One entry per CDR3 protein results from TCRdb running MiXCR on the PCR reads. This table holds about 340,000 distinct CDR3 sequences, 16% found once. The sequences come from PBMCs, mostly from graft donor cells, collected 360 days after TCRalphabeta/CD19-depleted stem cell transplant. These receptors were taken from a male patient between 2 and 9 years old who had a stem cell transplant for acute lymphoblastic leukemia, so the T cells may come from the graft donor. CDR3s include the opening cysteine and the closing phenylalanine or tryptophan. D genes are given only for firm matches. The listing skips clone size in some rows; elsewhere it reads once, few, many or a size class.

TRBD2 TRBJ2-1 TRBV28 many CASSLPGLAGVTGYNEQFF TGTGCCAGCAGTTTGCCGGGACTAGCGGGAGTAACGGGCTACAATGAGCAGTTCTTC
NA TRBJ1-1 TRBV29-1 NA CSVEVGGGTEAFF TGCAGCGTTGAAGTGGGAGGGGGCACTGAAGCTTTCTTT
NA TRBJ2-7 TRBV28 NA CASSLKGIFFYEQYF TGTGCCAGCAGTTTAAAGGGTATTTTTTTCTACGAGCAGTACTTC
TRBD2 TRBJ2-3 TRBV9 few CASSVGKTSGRTDTQYF TGTGCCAGCAGCGTAGGGAAGACTAGCGGGCGCACAGATACGCAGTATTTT
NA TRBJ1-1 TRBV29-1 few CSVEVPSQAFF TGCAGCGTTGAAGTACCCTCCCAAGCTTTCTTT
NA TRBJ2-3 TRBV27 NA CASSFGRRSPSTDTQYF TGTGCCAGCAGTTTTGGGAGACGCTCCCCTAGCACAGATACGCAGTATTTT
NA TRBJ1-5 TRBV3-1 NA CASSVQGSNQPQHF TGTGCCAGCAGCGTACAGGGAAGCAATCAGCCCCAGCATTTT
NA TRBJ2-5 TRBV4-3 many CASSQDDLTGRETQYF TGCGCCAGCAGCCAAGATGATTTGACGGGGAGAGAGACCCAGTACTTC
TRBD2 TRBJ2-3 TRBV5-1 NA CASSWSTSGDTQYF TGCGCCAGCAGCTGGTCGACTAGCGGTGATACGCAGTATTTT
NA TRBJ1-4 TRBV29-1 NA CSVGWDINEKLFF TGCAGCGTTGGGTGGGACATTAATGAAAAACTGTTTTTT
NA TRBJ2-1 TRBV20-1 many CSAKGSVEQFF TGCAGTGCTAAAGGTTCCGTTGAGCAGTTCTTC
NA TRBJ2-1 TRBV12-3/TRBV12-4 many CASGGNEQFF TGTGCCAGCGGGGGGAATGAGCAGTTCTTC
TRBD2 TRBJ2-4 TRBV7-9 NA CASSPSGGVNIQYF TGTGCCAGCAGCCCTAGCGGAGGGGTAAACATTCAGTACTTC
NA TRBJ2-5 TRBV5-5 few CASSSLRGTTQETQYF TGTGCCAGCAGCTCCCTAAGGGGAACGACACAAGAGACCCAGTACTTC
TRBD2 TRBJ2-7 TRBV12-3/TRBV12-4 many CASSLLASGNQYEQYF TGTGCCAGCAGTTTACTGGCTAGCGGGAATCAGTACGAGCAGTACTTC
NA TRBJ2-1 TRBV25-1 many CASSDMRHPNILQFEQFF TGTGCCAGCAGTGATATGCGACACCCGAACATCTTACAATTTGAGCAGTTCTTC